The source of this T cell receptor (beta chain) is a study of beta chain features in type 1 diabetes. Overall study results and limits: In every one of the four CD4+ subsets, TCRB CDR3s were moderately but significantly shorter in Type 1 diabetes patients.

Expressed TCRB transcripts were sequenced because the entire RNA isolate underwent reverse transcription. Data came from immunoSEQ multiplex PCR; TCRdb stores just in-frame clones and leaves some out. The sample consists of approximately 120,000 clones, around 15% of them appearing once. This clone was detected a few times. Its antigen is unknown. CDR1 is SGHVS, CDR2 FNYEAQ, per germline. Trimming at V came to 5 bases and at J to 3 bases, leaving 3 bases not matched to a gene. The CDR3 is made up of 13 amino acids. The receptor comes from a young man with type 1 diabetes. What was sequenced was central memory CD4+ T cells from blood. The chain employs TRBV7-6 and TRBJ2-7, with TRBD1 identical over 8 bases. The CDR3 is CASSQGQDYEQYF. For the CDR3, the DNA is TGTGCCAGCAGCCAGGGACAGGACTACGAGCAGTACTTC. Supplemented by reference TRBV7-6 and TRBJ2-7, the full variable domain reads GAGVSQSPRYKVTKRGQDVALRCDPISGHVSLYWYRQALGQGPEFLTYFNYEAQQDKSGLPNDRFSAERPEGSISTLTIQRTEQRDSAMYRCASSQGQDYEQYFGPGTRLTVT.